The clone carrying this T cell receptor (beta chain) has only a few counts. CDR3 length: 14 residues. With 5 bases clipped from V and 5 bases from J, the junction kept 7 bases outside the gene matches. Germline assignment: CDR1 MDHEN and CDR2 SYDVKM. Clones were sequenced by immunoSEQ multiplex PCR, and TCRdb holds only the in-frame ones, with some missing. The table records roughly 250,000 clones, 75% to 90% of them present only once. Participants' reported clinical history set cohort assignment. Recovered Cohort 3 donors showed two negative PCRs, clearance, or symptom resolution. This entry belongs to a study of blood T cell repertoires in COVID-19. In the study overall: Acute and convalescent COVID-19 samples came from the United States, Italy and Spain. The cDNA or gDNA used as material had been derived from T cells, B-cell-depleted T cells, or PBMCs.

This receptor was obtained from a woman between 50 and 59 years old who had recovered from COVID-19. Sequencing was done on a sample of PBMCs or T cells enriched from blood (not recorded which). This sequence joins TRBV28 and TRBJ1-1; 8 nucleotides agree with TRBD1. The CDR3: CASSIQGAKTEAFF. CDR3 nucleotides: TGTGCCAGCAGTATTCAGGGGGCGAAGACTGAAGCTTTCTTT.